Presented here are 16 T cell receptor beta chains from one specimen sequenced in a study of Ad26.COV2.S vaccination and SARS-CoV-2 variants. The treatment denotes: 15 to 20 received Ad26.COV2.S at low or high dose, single or two shots; a few received placebo; per-sample allocation not given. Sampling was done on day 63 after the first vaccine or placebo injection. Produced via immunoSEQ multiplex PCR; TCRdb's table is partial and in-frame only. The sample includes roughly 700,000 clones, roughly nine tenths of them seen just once. The sample in question was peripheral blood, obtained in a trial of Ad26.COV2.S vaccine versus placebo. All receptors come from a person between 18 and 65 years old who received the Ad26.COV2.S COVID-19 vaccine or a placebo.

The table lists this clone with a count of one. The V and J genes are TRBV25-1 and TRBJ2-5; TRBD1 matches 7 bases. The CDR3 is 14 residues long. The trim removed 6 bases at V and 2 bases at J, leaving 6 bases unmatched. The germline V gene has CDR1 MGHDK and CDR2 SYGVNS. The chain's CDR3 is CASSHPGQQETQYF. The CDR3 DNA is TGTGCCAGCAGCCACCCGGGACAGCAAGAGACCCAGTACTTC.

The V gene is TRBV7-9, the J gene TRBJ2-7; possibly TRBD2 for D (5 bases). The CDR3 has 14 residues. The germline CDR1 and CDR2 sequences are SEHNR and FQNEAQ (reference sequence). V lost 6 bases, J lost 2 bases, and 14 bases lay in between. Here the CDR3 DNA reads TGTGCCAGCAGGGCAACGGCGGGCCCCTACGAGCAGTACTTC. It encodes CASRATAGPYEQYF.

This chain's CDR3 is CSVELGSNQPQHF. The CDR3 nucleotides read TGCAGCGTTGAATTGGGGAGCAATCAGCCCCAGCATTTT. The J gene is TRBJ1-5, the V gene TRBV29-1; no firm D call. This CDR3 spans 13 amino acids. Germline-derived CDR1 and CDR2 are SQVTM and ANQGSEA. V lost 2 bases and J 1 base, leaving 6 bases between the germline ends.

The rearrangement uses TRBV19 and TRBJ2-4, with TRBD2 as a possible D gene (6 bases). This CDR3 is built from 16 residues. Germline V gives CDR1 LNHDA, CDR2 SQIVND (reference sequence). V was cut by 5 bases and J by 2 bases, with 16 bases left in between. The CDR3 spells CASSQGGGTSKNIQYF. Here the CDR3 DNA reads TGTGCCAGTAGTCAGGGTGGAGGGACTTCCAAAAACATTCAGTACTTC.

A single count supports this clone. This chain uses TRBV6-2 or TRBV6-3 with TRBJ1-1, with D perhaps matching TRBD1 (5 bases). Looked up from germline, CDR1 is MNHEY and CDR2 is SVGEGT. Between the trimmed V and J ends, which lost 2 bases and 0 bases, there was a span of 10 bases. This CDR3 spans 15 amino acids. The CDR3 nucleotides are TGTGCCAGCAGTTACGGTGGGGGGATGAACACTGAAGCTTTCTTT. It yields the protein CASSYGGGMNTEAFF.

The chain recombines TRBV5-1 with TRBJ1-5; D is unclear. Germline CDR1 SGHRS, CDR2 YFSETQ. CDR3 length: 13 residues. V lost 0 bases to trimming and J lost 3 bases, with 4 bases between them. CDR3 nucleotides: TGCGCCAGCAGCTTGGGCTACAATCAGCCCCAGCATTTT. Translated: CASSLGYNQPQHF.

On this clone: This sample also contains other DNA sequences that code for the same CDR3. The chain employs TRBV18 and TRBJ2-7; 7 nucleotides line up with TRBD1. Trimming cost V 3 bases and J 3 bases; bases outside gene matches: 2. The germline gives CDR1 KGHSH, CDR2 LQKENI. The length of the CDR3 is 13 residues. CDR3 amino acids: CASSPGTDYEQYF. DNA for the CDR3: TGTGCCAGCTCACCCGGGACAGACTACGAGCAGTACTTC.

The chain employs TRBV7-8 and TRBJ2-1; no clear D. The CDR3 consists of 15 residues. Trimming removed 3 bases from V and 4 bases from J, with 13 bases in between. Germline V CDR1 and CDR2: SGHVS, FQNEAQ. The CDR3 DNA is TGTGCCAGCAGCTTGCTAGGCCACCGTTACAATGAGCAGTTCTTC. Its protein product is CASSLLGHRYNEQFF.

The chain has TRBV11-2 and TRBJ2-1; D remains ambiguous. V was shortened by 1 base and J by 0 bases, with 7 bases between the two germline ends. Germline assignment: CDR1 SGHAT and CDR2 FQNNGV. The CDR3 has 15 residues. For the CDR3, the DNA is TGTGCCAGCAGCTTAGTTTTCCGCTCCTACAATGAGCAGTTCTTC. As protein: CASSLVFRSYNEQFF.

In DNA form, the CDR3 reads TGTGCCAGCAAGGGGGGGCCGGCGAACACCGGGGAGCTGTTTTTT. This sequence encodes CASKGGPANTGELFF. The chain uses TRBV7-2 and TRBJ2-2, with D perhaps matching TRBD2 (7 bases). The CDR3 totals 15 residues. The ends were cut back, 7 bases at V and 0 bases at J, with 12 bases in the middle. Germline-derived CDR1 and CDR2 are SGHTA and FQGNSA. The full variable domain, in which reference TRBV7-2 and TRBJ2-2 provide the parts outside the CDR3, is GAGVSQSPSNKVTEKGKDVELRCDPISGHTALYWYRQSLGQGLEFLIYFQGNSAPDKSGLPSDRFSAERTGGSVSTLTIQRTQQEDSAVYLCASKGGPANTGELFFGEGSRLTVL.

V and J are TRBV27 and TRBJ2-7; a weak D match, TRBD1 (5 bases). This CDR3 spans 13 amino acids. V gave up 3 bases and J gave up 4 bases, with 10 bases separating them. Germline V lookup: CDR1 MNHEY, CDR2 SMNVEV (reference sequence). CDR3 protein: CASSLEGAYEQYF. DNA for the CDR3: TGTGCCAGCAGTTTGGAAGGGGCGTACGAGCAGTACTTC.

This sequence joins TRBV15 and TRBJ1-4, with unresolved D. Trimming removed 3 bases from V and 6 bases from J, with 11 bases in between. In germline, CDR1 is LNHNV, CDR2 YYDKDF (reference sequence). The CDR3 length is 14 residues. The CDR3 DNA sequence: TGTGCCACCAGCAGCCGGGTGTCGGATGAAAAACTGTTTTTT. This gives the protein CATSSRVSDEKLFF.

The chain employs TRBV19 and TRBJ1-1; 8 positions match TRBD1. After removal of 5 bases from V and 7 bases from J, the junction contained 12 bases not matched to a gene. Germline CDR1 is LNHDA and CDR2 is SQIVND (reference sequence). The CDR3 contains 15 residues. The CDR3 loop is CASSSILQGAVEAFF. CDR3 coding DNA: TGTGCCAGTAGTTCGATCCTCCAGGGGGCGGTTGAAGCTTTCTTT.

With respect to this clone: An end of the junction differs from the germline gene, which may be a read error. J is TRBJ2-1 and V is TRBV7-7, with 8 bases matching TRBD2. This CDR3 is built from 15 residues. The V gene's germline CDR1 is SSHAT and CDR2 FNYEAQ (reference sequence). CDR3 coding DNA: TGTGCTAGCAGCTTAGCGGCGGGAGGTGAGAATGAGCAGTTCTTC. Residues: CASSLAAGGENEQFF.

The rearrangement joins TRBV19 to TRBJ2-1; 9 bases line up with TRBD2. Germline assignment: CDR1 LNHDA and CDR2 SQIVND (reference sequence). Trimming took 2 bases from V and 5 from J; bases not matched to a gene: 7. The CDR3 sequence is 16 residues long. The CDR3 DNA follows: TGTGCCAGTAGTATAATCAGGGCTAGCGGGGACAATGAGCAGTTCTTC. Its protein product is CASSIIRASGDNEQFF.

V usage is TRBV25-1 and J usage is TRBJ1-2; D unclear. Germline V CDR1 and CDR2: MGHDK, SYGVNS. Trimming removed 3 bases from V and 8 bases from J, with 13 bases in between. CDR3 length: 13 amino acids. This chain's CDR3 is CASSEVGHEGYTF. CDR3 DNA sequence: TGTGCCAGCAGTGAGGTAGGCCACGAGGGCTACACCTTC.